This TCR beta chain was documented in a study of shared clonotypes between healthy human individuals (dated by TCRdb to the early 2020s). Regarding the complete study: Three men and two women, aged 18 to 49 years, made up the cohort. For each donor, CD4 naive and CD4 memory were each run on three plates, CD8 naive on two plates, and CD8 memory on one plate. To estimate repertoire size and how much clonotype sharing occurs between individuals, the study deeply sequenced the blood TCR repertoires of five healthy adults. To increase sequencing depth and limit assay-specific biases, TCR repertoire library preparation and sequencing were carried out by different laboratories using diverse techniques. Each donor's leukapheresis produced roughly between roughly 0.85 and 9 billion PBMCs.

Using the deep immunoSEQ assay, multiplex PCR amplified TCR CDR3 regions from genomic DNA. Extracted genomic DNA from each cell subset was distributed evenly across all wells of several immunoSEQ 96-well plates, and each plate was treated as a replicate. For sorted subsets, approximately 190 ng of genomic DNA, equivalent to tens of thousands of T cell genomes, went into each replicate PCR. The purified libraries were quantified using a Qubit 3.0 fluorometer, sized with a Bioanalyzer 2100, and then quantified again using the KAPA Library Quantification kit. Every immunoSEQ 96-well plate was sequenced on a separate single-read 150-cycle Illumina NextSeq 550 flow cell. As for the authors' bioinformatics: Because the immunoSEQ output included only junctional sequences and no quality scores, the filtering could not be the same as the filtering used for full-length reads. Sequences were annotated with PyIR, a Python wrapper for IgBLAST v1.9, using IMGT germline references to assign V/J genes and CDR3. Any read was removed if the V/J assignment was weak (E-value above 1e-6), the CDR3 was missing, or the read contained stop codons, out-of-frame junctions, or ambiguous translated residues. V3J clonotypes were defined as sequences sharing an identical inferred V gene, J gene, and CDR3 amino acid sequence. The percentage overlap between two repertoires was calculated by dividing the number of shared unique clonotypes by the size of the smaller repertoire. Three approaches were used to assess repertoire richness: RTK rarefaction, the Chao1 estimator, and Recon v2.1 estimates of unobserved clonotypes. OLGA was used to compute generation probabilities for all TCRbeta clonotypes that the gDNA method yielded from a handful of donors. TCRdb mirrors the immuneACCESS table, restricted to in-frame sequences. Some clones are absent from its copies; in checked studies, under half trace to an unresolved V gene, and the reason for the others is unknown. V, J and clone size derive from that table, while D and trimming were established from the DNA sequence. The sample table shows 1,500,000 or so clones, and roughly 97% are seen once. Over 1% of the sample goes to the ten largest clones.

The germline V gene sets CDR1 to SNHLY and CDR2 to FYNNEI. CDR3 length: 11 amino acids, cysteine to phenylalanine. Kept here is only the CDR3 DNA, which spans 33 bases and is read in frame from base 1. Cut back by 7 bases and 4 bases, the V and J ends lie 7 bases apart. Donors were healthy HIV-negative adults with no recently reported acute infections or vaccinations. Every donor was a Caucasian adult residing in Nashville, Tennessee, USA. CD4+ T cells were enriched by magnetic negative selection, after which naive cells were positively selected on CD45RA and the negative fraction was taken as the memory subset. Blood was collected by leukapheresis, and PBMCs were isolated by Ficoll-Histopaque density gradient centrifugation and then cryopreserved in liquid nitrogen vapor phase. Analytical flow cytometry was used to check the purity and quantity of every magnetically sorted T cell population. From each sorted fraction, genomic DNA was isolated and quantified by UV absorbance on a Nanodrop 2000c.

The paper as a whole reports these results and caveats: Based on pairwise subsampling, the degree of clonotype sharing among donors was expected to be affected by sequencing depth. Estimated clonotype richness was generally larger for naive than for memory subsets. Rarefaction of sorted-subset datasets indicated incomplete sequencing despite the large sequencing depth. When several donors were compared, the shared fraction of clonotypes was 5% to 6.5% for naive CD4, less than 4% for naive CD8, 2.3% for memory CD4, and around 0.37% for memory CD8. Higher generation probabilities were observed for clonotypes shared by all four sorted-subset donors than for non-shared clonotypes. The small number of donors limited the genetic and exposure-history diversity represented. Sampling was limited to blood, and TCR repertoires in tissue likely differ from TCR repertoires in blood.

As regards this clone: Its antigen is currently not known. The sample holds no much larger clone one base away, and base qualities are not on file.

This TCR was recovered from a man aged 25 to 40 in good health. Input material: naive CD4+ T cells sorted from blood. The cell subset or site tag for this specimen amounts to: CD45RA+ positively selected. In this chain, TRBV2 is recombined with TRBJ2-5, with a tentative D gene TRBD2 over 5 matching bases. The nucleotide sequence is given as TGTGCCAGCAAGAGGGTAGAGACCCAGTACTTC. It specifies CASKRVETQYF. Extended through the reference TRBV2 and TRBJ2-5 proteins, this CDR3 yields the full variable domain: EPEVTQTPSHQVTQMGQEVILRCVPISNHLYFYWYRQILGQKVEFLVSFYNNEISEKSEIFDDQFSVERPDGSNFTLKIRSTKLEDSAMYFCASKRVETQYFGPGTRLLVL.